The following is a T cell receptor beta chain sequence with its context. Its antigen remains unidentified. The same CDR3 is also encoded by other DNA sequences in this sample. The data were obtained in a study of cytomegalovirus exposure and HLA in healthy donors. This PCR relied on a set of 60 Vbeta primers and 13 Jbeta primers. Measured with immunoSEQ multiplex PCR; TCRdb has only the in-frame clones, and not every one. The sample lists some 190,000 clones, 60% to 80% occurring once. The study's findings and limits: According to an earlier analysis, most TCR beta V segments yielded productive rearrangements about 87% or about 30% of the time.

The V and J ends lost 5 bases and 2 bases, in that order; junction bases with no gene match: 2. The CDR3 totals 14 residues. CDR1 and CDR2 from the germline V gene are SGHRS and YFSETQ. The V gene is TRBV5-1, the J gene TRBJ2-1, with TRBD2 matching 9 bases. Material for sequencing was PBMCs. The TCR was taken from a young woman in good health and CMV-seropositive. The CDR3 nucleotides read TGCGCCAGCAGTCCTAGCGGGGCCTACAATGAGCAGTTCTTC. Translating gives CASSPSGAYNEQFF.